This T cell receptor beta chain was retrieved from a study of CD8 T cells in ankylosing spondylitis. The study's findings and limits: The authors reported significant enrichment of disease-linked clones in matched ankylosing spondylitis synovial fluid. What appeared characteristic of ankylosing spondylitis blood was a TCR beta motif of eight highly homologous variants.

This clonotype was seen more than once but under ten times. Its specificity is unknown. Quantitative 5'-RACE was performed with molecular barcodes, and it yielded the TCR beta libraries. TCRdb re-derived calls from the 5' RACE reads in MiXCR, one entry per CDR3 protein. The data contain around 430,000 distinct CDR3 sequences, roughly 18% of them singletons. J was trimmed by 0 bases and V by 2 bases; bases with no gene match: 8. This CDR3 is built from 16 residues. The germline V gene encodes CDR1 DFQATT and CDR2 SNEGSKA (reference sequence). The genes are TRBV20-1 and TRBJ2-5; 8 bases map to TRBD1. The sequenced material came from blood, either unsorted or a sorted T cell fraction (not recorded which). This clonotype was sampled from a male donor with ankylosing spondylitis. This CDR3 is CSARWDRRRYQETQYF. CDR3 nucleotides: TGCAGTGCTAGATGGGACAGGAGACGATACCAAGAGACCCAGTACTTC.